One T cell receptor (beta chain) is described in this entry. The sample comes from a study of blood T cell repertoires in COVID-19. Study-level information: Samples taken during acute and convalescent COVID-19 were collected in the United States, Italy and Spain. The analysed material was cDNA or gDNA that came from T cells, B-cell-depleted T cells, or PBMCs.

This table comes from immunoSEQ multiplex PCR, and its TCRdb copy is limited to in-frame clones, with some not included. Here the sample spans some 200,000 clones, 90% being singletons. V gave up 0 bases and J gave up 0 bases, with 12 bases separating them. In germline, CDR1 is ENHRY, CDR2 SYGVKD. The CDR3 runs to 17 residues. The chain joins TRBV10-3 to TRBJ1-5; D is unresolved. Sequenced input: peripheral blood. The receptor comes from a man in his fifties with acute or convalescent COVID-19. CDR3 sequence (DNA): TGTGCCATCAGTGAGTCGTTGGGAGACTATAGCAATCAGCCCCAGCATTTT. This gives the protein CAISESLGDYSNQPQHF.